Given below is one T cell receptor (beta chain) in context. In the PCR, 60 Vbeta and 13 Jbeta primers were used. Repertoires were generated with immunoSEQ multiplex PCR, while TCRdb's copy carries only in-frame clones and drops some. In the table there are about 110,000 clones, around 63% of which are singletons. This CDR3 region has 13 residues. Germline V lookup: CDR1 SGHRS, CDR2 YFSETQ. The V end lost 5 bases, the J end lost 4 bases, and 10 bases lay between the germline ends. The data originate from a study of cytomegalovirus exposure and HLA in healthy donors. This TCR derives from a man between 25 and 39 years old in good health and CMV-seronegative. The gene calls are TRBV5-1 and TRBJ2-1; TRBD1 might be the D (5 bases). The material sequenced was PBMCs. In DNA form, the CDR3 reads TGCGCCAGCAGGCAGGGAAGGTACAATGAGCAGTTCTTC. It specifies CASRQGRYNEQFF.